The 28 T cell receptor beta chains listed next were all sequenced from one sample in a study of patients and donors after allogeneic stem cell transplantation. TCRdb reprocessed the RT-PCR reads with MiXCR, giving one entry per CDR3 protein. Among 800,000 to 1,000,000 distinct CDR3 sequences listed, roughly 18% were seen once. The sequencing input was blood, either unsorted or a sorted T cell fraction (not recorded which). These receptors all come from a human donor who was either an allogeneic HSCT recipient or a stem cell or donor lymphocyte infusion donor (not recorded which). It is not recorded whose cells these are; they may come from a transplant donor.

The V gene is TRBV7-2, the J gene TRBJ1-4; D may be TRBD1 (5 bases). Trimming cost V 5 bases and J 8 bases, with 15 bases left between them. Looked up from germline, CDR1 is SGHTA and CDR2 is FQGNSA. The CDR3 is 14 residues long. The CDR3 loop reads CASSQWGSGEKLFF. CDR3 nucleotides: TGTGCCAGCAGCCAGTGGGGGAGTGGAGAAAAACTGTTTTTT.

The CDR3 region has the DNA TGCGCCAGCAGCCCGGAGTTCGGGGAAGAGACCCAGTACTTC. Its translation: CASSPEFGEETQYF. The rearrangement joins TRBV5-1 to TRBJ2-5; the D gene is possibly TRBD2 (5 bases). The CDR3 has 14 residues. V lost 4 bases, J lost 3 bases, and 13 bases lay in between. Germline CDR1 is SGHRS and CDR2 is YFSETQ.

V and J are TRBV24-1 and TRBJ1-2, with D unresolved. There are 15 residues in the CDR3. Germline CDR1 is KGHDR and CDR2 is SFDVKD. Trimming stripped 3 bases from V and 2 bases from J, with 12 bases between. This CDR3 is CATSDPLMNNYGYTF. The CDR3 DNA is TGTGCCACCAGTGATCCGTTGATGAACAACTATGGCTACACCTTC.

The chain joins TRBV7-9 to TRBJ2-1, with a possible D match to TRBD1 (6 bases). V was pared by 5 bases and J by 4 bases, with 18 bases between. Germline V gene sequence: CDR1 SEHNR, CDR2 FQNEAQ (reference sequence). This CDR3 comprises 16 residues. For the CDR3, the DNA is TGTGCCAGCAGCCGAAAGGACAGCGACCCTTACAATGAGCAGTTCTTC. Translating it yields CASSRKDSDPYNEQFF.

The chain joins TRBV4-2 to TRBJ2-1, with TRBD2 as a possible D gene (5 bases). Trimming removed 0 bases from V and 12 bases from J, with 15 bases in between. From germline, CDR1 is LGHNA and CDR2 YNFKEQ. The CDR3 loop spans 14 amino acids. The CDR3 is CASSQEGVLSWQFF. The CDR3 region has the DNA TGTGCCAGCAGCCAAGAGGGAGTCCTTTCGTGGCAGTTCTTC.

This clonotype was seen only a few times. The chain carries TRBV24-1 and TRBJ2-1; D is perhaps TRBD2 (6 bases). This CDR3 has 12 amino acids. Between the trimmed V and J ends, which lost 6 bases and 6 bases, there was a span of 8 bases. Germline CDR1 and CDR2: KGHDR and SFDVKD. The CDR3 loop is CATSLEGNEQFF. CDR3 bases: TGTGCCACCAGTTTGGAGGGCAATGAGCAGTTCTTC.

The table lists this clonotype with a few counts. The chain has TRBV21-1 and TRBJ2-7; the tabulated D call, TRBD2, remains unverified against the DNA. TRBV21-1 is a recognized pseudogene. CDR3 length: 13 amino acids. CDR3 coding DNA: TGTGCCAGCGAGACTAGAGCCCGCTACGAGCAGTACTTC. It encodes CASETRARYEQYF.

In this sample, this clonotype turned up a few times. V and J are TRBV20-1 and TRBJ2-5, with 8 bases fitting TRBD1. The CDR3 covers 13 residues. Germline V gene lookup returns CDR1 DFQATT and CDR2 SNEGSKA (reference sequence). J was trimmed by 5 bases and V by 5 bases; bases with no gene match: 7. CDR3 in DNA: TGCAGTGCTGCGGCAGGGGGCGTCGAGACCCAGTACTTC. Protein product: CSAAAGGVETQYF.

This clonotype was seen a few times. The chain joins TRBV12-3 or TRBV12-4 to TRBJ1-1, with D uncertain. This CDR3 region has 14 residues. The V and J ends lost 6 bases and 5 bases respectively, with 16 bases between them. The CDR3 coding sequence is TGTGCCAGCAGCCCCCGTCTGGGGAGGACTGAAGCTTTCTTT. It codes for CASSPRLGRTEAFF.

The chain couples TRBV6-1 to TRBJ1-5; D is perhaps TRBD1 (5 bases). V lost 7 bases and J lost 8, with 21 bases in between. The CDR3 is 15 amino acids. The germline V gene encodes CDR1 MNHNS and CDR2 SASEGT. The CDR3 region has the DNA TGTGCCAGCACACTCCCCGTGGGGCCGAGAGAGCCCCAGCATTTT. Protein sequence: CASTLPVGPREPQHF.

This clonotype was seen a handful of times. CDR3 in amino acids: CASSWGLRIKDNEQFF. As DNA, the CDR3 is TGTGCCAGCAGTTGGGGTTTGCGGATTAAAGACAATGAGCAGTTCTTC. V and J are TRBV12-3 or TRBV12-4 and TRBJ2-1; no firm D call. The CDR3 is 16 amino acids. V lost 4 bases and J 5 bases, leaving 18 bases between the germline ends.

This clonotype was observed a handful of times. The chain employs TRBV4-1 and TRBJ2-1; D unresolved. From germline, CDR1 is MGHRA and CDR2 YSYEKL. V lost 3 bases, J lost 8 bases, and 14 bases lay in between. The CDR3 is made up of 14 amino acids. The CDR3 region is CASSHPRLFYEQFF. CDR3 in DNA: TGCGCCAGCAGCCATCCTCGCCTGTTCTATGAGCAGTTCTTC.

The rearrangement uses TRBV4-2 and TRBJ1-4; D perhaps matches TRBD1 (5 bases). The V and J ends lost 1 base and 7 bases respectively, with 10 bases between them. The germline CDR1 and CDR2 sequences are LGHNA and YNFKEQ. The CDR3 consists of 14 residues. DNA of the CDR3: TGTGCCAGCAGCCAAGCTGGGGGTGTTGAAAAACTGTTTTTT. This encodes CASSQAGGVEKLFF.

This clonotype showed up just a few times. The rearrangement uses TRBV12-3 or TRBV12-4 and TRBJ2-1; 16 bases agree with TRBD2. V was clipped by 0 bases and J by 6 bases; unmatched bases: 5. The CDR3 is 18 residues long. This CDR3 reads CASSLATGTSGRANEQFF. The DNA of the CDR3 is TGTGCCAGCAGTTTAGCGACAGGGACTAGCGGGAGGGCCAATGAGCAGTTCTTC.

The chain is built from TRBV7-9 and TRBJ2-1; no definite D call. Trimming cost V 7 bases and J 4 bases, with 8 bases left between them. Germline V CDR1 and CDR2: SEHNR, FQNEAQ (reference sequence). CDR3 length: 12 residues. The CDR3 region has the DNA TGTGCCAGCACCTCAACTTACAATGAGCAGTTCTTC. Translated, it gives CASTSTYNEQFF.

This clonotype was detected only a few times. The V call is TRBV5-1, the J call TRBJ2-1; TRBD1 aligns across 7 bases. This CDR3 is built from 17 residues. Germline CDR1 is SGHRS and CDR2 is YFSETQ. With V trimmed by 5 bases and J by 4 bases, 15 bases remained unmatched. DNA of the CDR3: TGCGCCAGCAGTCCGGGAAGGCCTAGACAGGGATACAATGAGCAGTTCTTC. It specifies CASSPGRPRQGYNEQFF.

With regard to this clonotype: A much larger clonotype is one base distant, so this may be a read error. The V call is TRBV20-1, the J call TRBJ1-6; tentative D call: TRBD1 (5 bases). Trimming left V 0 bases short and J 0 bases short, with 6 bases between. The length of the CDR3 is 15 residues. CDR1 and CDR2 from the germline V gene are DFQATT and SNEGSKA (reference sequence). The CDR3 loop reads CSARERGSYNSPLHF. The CDR3 nucleotides are TGCAGTGCTAGAGAAAGGGGCTCCTATAATTCACCCCTCCACTTT.

The rearrangement joins TRBV5-1 to TRBJ2-2; 10 nucleotides agree with TRBD2. V shed 1 base, J shed 1 base, and the junction held 13 bases outside the gene matches. The CDR3 extends over 20 amino acids. Germline assignment: CDR1 SGHRS and CDR2 YFSETQ. As DNA, the CDR3 is TGCGCCAGCAGCTTGAAAAGAAGGGCTAGCGGGAGATTGAACACCGGGGAGCTGTTTTTT. Its protein is CASSLKRRASGRLNTGELFF.

This clonotype showed up just a few times. A junction boundary mismatches the germline segment, possibly from a read error. The chain links TRBV7-9 to TRBJ1-3; 7 nucleotides line up with TRBD1. This CDR3 has 10 amino acids. Germline lookup yields CDR1 SEHNR and CDR2 FQNEAQ (reference sequence). CDR3: CASSPDREHF. The DNA for the CDR3 is TGTGCCAGCAGCCCCGACAGGGAACATTTT.

This clonotype was found many times. V usage is TRBV4-1 and J usage is TRBJ2-1; 8 bases match TRBD2. There are 16 residues in the CDR3. Looked up from germline, CDR1 is MGHRA and CDR2 is YSYEKL. J lost 2 bases, V lost 0 bases, and 3 bases had no gene match. The CDR3 bases are TGCGCCAGCAGCCAAGAAGGAGCGGGAGCCTACAATGAGCAGTTCTTC. Translating gives CASSQEGAGAYNEQFF.

The J gene is TRBJ2-5, the V gene TRBV4-2; weak D call: TRBD2 (6 bases). Trimming took 0 bases from V and 2 from J, leaving 10 bases between them. This CDR3 is built from 15 residues. Germline V gives CDR1 LGHNA, CDR2 YNFKEQ. The CDR3 DNA follows: TGTGCCAGCAGCCAAGAGGGGACTGTACAAGAGACCCAGTACTTC. Protein: CASSQEGTVQETQYF.

This clonotype was seen only a few times. The V gene is TRBV9, the J gene TRBJ1-1, with D hard to call. The CDR3 contains 14 residues. V dropped 3 bases and J dropped 1 base, with 10 bases sitting between them. Germline V CDR1 and CDR2: SGDLS, YYNGEE. CDR3 in amino acids: CASSDRLGNTEAFF. CDR3 DNA: TGTGCCAGCAGCGACCGACTGGGGAACACTGAAGCTTTCTTT.

The J gene is TRBJ1-5, the V gene TRBV5-6, with D hard to call. CDR3 size: 16 residues. Germline CDR1 reads SGHDT; CDR2 reads YYEEEE. V lost 0 bases to trimming and J lost 2 bases, with 12 bases between them. CDR3 nucleotides: TGTGCCAGCAGCTTGGAAGGCAGTACGGGCAATCAGCCCCAGCATTTT. The encoded protein is CASSLEGSTGNQPQHF. Complete variable domain (other parts from reference TRBV5-6 and TRBJ1-5): DAGVTQSPTHLIKTRGQQVTLRCSPKSGHDTVSWYQQALGQGPQFIFQYYEEEERQRGNFPDRFSGHQFPNYSSELNVNALLLGDSALYLCASSLEGSTGNQPQHFGDGTRLSIL.

J is TRBJ1-6 and V is TRBV7-2; no reliable D call. The germline V gene encodes CDR1 SGHTA and CDR2 FQGNSA. The CDR3 extends over 14 amino acids. Trimming cost V 1 base and J 7 bases, with 8 bases left between them. CDR3 residues: CASSLGSGNSPLHF. The CDR3 DNA reads as TGTGCCAGCAGCTTAGGGTCGGGCAATTCACCCCTCCACTTT.

A few counts support this clonotype. The J gene is TRBJ2-3, the V gene TRBV6-5; a possible D gene is TRBD1 (6 bases). V was clipped by 4 bases and J by 5 bases, with 13 bases between them. The CDR3 is 14 amino acids. Germline V gene data show CDR1 as MNHEY and CDR2 as SVGAGI. CDR3 sequence: CASSSPSDRDTQYF. Here the CDR3 DNA reads TGTGCCAGCAGTTCCCCCTCGGACAGAGATACGCAGTATTTT.

The V call is TRBV12-3 or TRBV12-4, the J call TRBJ2-2, with D unclear. With 8 bases removed from V and 1 base from J, the gap between germline ends came to 5 bases. The CDR3 is 12 residues long. CDR3 bases: TGTGCCAGCGAAGGGAACACCGGGGAGCTGTTTTTT. As protein: CASEGNTGELFF.

V gene TRBV20-1 combines with J gene TRBJ1-3, with a possible D match to TRBD1 (5 bases). V lost 6 bases and J 7 bases, leaving 19 bases between the germline ends. This CDR3 has 14 amino acids. The germline V gene encodes CDR1 DFQATT and CDR2 SNEGSKA (reference sequence). CDR3: CSAMRDGSANTIYF. For the CDR3, the DNA is TGCAGTGCGATGCGGGACGGTTCGGCGAACACCATATATTTT.

J is TRBJ1-1 and V is TRBV20-1, with D uncertain. Per the germline V gene, CDR1 is DFQATT and CDR2 is SNEGSKA (reference sequence). Trimming took 4 bases from V and 1 from J, leaving 7 bases between them. CDR3 length: 12 residues. CDR3 sequence reads: CSATRKNTEAFF. The DNA for the CDR3 is TGCAGTGCTACCAGGAAGAACACTGAAGCTTTCTTT.